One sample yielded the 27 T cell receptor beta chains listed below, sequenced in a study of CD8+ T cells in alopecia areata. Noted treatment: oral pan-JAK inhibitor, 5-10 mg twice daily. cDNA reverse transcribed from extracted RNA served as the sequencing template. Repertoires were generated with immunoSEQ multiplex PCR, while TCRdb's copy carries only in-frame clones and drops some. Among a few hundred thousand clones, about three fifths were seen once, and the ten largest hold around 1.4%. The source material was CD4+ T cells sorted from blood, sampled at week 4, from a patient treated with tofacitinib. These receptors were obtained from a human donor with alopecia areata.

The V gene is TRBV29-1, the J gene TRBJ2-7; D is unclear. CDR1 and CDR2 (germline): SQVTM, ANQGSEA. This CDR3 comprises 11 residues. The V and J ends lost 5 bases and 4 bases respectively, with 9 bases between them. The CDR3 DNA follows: TGCAGCGTTTTATTATCTTACGAGCAGTACTTC. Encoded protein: CSVLLSYEQYF.

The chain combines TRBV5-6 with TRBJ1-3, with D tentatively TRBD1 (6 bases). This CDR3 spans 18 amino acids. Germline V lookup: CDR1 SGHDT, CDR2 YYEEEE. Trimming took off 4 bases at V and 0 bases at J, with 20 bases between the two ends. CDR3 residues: CASSRPGTWGASGNTIYF. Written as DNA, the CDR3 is TGTGCCAGCAGCCGTCCCGGGACATGGGGAGCCTCTGGAAACACCATATATTTT.

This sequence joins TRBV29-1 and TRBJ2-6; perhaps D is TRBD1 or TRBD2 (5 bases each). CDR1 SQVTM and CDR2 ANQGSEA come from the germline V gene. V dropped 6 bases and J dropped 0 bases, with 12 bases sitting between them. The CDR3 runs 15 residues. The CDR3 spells CSVTGPSSGANVLTF. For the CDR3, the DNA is TGCAGCGTCACGGGACCCAGCTCTGGGGCCAACGTCCTGACTTTC.

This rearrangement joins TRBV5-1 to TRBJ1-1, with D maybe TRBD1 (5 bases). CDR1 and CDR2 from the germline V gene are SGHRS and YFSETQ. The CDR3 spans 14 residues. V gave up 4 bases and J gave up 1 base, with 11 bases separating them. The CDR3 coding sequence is TGCGCCAGCAGCCCGGTCGGGGGGAACACTGAAGCTTTCTTT. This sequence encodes CASSPVGGNTEAFF.

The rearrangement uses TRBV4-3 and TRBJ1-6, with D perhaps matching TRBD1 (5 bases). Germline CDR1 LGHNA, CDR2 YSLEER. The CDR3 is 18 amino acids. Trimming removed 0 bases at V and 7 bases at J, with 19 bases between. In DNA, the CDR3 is TGCGCCAGCAGCCAAGAGAGTGGGGCGGGTTCGGGGAATTCACCCCTCCACTTT. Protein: CASSQESGAGSGNSPLHF.

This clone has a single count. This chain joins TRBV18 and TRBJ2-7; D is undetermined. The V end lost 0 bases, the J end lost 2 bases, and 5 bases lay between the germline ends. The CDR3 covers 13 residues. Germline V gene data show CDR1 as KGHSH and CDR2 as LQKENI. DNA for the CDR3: TGTGCCAGCTCACCACCGCAGGCCTACGAGCAGTACTTC. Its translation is CASSPPQAYEQYF.

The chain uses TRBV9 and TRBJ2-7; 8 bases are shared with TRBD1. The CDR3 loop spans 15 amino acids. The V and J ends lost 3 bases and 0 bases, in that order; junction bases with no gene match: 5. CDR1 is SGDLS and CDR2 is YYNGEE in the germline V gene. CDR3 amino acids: CASSAGQGSSYEQYF. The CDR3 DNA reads TGTGCCAGCAGCGCCGGACAGGGAAGCTCCTACGAGCAGTACTTC.

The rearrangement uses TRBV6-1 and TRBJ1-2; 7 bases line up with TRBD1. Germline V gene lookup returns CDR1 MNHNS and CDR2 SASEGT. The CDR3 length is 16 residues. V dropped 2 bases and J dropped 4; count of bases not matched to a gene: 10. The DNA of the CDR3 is TGTGCCAGCAGTGAATCTTTGGGACAGTTGATCTATGGCTACACCTTC. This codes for CASSESLGQLIYGYTF.

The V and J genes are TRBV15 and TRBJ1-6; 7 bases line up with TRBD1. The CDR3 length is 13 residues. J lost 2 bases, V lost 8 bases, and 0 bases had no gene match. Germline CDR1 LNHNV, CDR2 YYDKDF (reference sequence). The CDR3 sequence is CATQGAYNSPLHF. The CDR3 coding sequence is TGTGCCACCCAGGGGGCCTATAATTCACCCCTCCACTTT.

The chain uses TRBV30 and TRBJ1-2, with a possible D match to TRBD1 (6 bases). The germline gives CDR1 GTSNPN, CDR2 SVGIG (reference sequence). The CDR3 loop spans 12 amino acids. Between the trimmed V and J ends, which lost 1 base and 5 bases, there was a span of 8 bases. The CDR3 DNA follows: TGTGCCTGGAGTGCAGGGGTGTATGGCTACACCTTC. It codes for CAWSAGVYGYTF. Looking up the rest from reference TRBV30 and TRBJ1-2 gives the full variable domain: SQTIHQWPATLVQPVGSPLSLECTVEGTSNPNLYWYRQAAGRGLQLLFYSVGIGQISSEVPQNLSASRPQDRQFILSSKKLLLSDSGFYLCAWSAGVYGYTFGSGTRLTVV.

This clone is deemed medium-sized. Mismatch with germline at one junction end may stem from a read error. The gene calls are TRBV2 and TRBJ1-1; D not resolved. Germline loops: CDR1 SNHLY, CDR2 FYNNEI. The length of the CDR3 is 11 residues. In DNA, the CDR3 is TGCGGGAGTTTCATGAACACTGAAGCTTTCTTT. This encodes CGSFMNTEAFF.

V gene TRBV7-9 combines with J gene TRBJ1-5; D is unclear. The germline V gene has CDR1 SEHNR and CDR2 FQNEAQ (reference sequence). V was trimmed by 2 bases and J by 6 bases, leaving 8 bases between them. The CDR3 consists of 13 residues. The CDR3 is CASSLQNGQPQHF. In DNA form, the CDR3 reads TGTGCCAGCAGCTTACAGAATGGTCAGCCCCAGCATTTT.

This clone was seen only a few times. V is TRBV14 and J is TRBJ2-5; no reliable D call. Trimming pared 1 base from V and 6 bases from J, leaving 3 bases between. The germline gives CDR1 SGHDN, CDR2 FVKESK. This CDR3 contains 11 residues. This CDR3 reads CASSQVQTQYF. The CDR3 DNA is TGTGCCAGCAGCCAAGTTCAGACCCAGTACTTC.

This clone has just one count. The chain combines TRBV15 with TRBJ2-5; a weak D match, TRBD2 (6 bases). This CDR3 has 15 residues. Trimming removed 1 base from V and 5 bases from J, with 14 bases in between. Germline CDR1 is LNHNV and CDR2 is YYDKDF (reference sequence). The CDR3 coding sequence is TGTGCCACCAGCAGAGCGGGATCGGGGGTGGAGACCCAGTACTTC. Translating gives CATSRAGSGVETQYF.

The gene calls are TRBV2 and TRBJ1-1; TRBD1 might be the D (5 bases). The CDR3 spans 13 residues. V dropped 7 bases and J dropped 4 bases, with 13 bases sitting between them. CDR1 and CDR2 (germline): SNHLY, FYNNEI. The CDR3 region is CASNAGPSTEAFF. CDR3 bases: TGTGCCAGCAACGCAGGGCCCAGCACTGAAGCTTTCTTT.

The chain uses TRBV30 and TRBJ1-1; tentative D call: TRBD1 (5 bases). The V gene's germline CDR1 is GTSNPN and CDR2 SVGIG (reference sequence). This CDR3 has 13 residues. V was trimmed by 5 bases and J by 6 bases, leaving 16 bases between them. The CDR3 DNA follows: TGTGCCTGGGGGACTATTTCGAGCGCTGAAGCTTTCTTT. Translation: CAWGTISSAEAFF.

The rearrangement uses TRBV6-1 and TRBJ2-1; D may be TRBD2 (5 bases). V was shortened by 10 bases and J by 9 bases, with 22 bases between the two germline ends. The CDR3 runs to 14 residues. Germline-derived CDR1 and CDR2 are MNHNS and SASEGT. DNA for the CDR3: TGTGCCACCCTCACAGAACTAGTACTAGGTGAGCAGTTCTTC. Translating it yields CATLTELVLGEQFF.

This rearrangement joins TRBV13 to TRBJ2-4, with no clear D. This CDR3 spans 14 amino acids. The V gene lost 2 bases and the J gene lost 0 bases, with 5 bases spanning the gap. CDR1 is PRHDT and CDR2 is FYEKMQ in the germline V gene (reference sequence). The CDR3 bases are TGTGCCAGCAGCTTATCGGGAGCCAAAAACATTCAGTACTTC. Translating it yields CASSLSGAKNIQYF.

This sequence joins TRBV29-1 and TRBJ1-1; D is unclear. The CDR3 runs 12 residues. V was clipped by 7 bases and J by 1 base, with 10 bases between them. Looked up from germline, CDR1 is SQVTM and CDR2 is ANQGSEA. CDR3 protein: CSAQQQNTEAFF. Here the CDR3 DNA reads TGCAGCGCCCAACAGCAGAACACTGAAGCTTTCTTT.

In nucleotides, the CDR3 is TGTGCCAGCAAGGGCAGGGCTAACACAGATACGCAGTATTTT. This translates into CASKGRANTDTQYF. The gene calls are TRBV2 and TRBJ2-3; D may be TRBD1 (5 bases). V was cut by 7 bases and J by 2 bases, with 13 bases left in between. Looked up from germline, CDR1 is SNHLY and CDR2 is FYNNEI. This CDR3 region has 14 residues.

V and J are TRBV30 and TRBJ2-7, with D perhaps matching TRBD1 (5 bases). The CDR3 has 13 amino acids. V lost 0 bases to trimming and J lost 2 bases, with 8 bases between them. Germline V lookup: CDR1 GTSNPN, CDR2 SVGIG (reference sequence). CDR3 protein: CAWSVGRAYEQYF. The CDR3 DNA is TGTGCCTGGAGTGTAGGCAGGGCCTACGAGCAGTACTTC.

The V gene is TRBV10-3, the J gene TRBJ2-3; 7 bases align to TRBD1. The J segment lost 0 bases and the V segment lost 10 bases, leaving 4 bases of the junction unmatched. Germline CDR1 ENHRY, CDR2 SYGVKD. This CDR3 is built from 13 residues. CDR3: CASRDSSTDTQYF. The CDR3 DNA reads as TGTGCCAGCCGGGACAGCAGCACAGATACGCAGTATTTT.

The CDR3 is CASSLRGWGQFANTGELFF. As DNA, the CDR3 is TGTGCCAGCAGCTTAAGGGGCTGGGGACAGTTTGCGAACACCGGGGAGCTGTTTTTT. The V gene is TRBV7-3, the J gene TRBJ2-2; TRBD1 matches at 7 bases. From germline, CDR1 is SGHTA and CDR2 FQGTGA. This CDR3 region has 19 residues. Trimming at V came to 1 base and at J to 0 bases, leaving 11 bases not matched to a gene.

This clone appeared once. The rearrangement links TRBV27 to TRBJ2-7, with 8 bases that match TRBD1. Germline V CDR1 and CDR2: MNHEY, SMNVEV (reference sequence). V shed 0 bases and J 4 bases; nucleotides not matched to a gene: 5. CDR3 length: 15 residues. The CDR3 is CASSLSQGAGYEQYF. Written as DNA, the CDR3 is TGTGCCAGCAGTTTATCCCAGGGGGCTGGGTACGAGCAGTACTTC.

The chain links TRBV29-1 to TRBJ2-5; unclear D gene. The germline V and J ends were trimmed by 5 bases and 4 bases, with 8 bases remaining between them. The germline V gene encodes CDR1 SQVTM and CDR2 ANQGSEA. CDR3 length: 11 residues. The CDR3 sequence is CSVRSVETQYF. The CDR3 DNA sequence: TGCAGCGTTCGGTCCGTAGAGACCCAGTACTTC.

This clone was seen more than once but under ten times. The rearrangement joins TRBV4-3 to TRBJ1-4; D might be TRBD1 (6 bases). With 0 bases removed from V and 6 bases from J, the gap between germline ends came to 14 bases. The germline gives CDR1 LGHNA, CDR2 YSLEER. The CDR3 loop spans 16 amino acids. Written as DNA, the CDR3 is TGCGCCAGCAGCCAAGATCTGGGGGGGACATATGAAAAACTGTTTTTT. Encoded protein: CASSQDLGGTYEKLFF.

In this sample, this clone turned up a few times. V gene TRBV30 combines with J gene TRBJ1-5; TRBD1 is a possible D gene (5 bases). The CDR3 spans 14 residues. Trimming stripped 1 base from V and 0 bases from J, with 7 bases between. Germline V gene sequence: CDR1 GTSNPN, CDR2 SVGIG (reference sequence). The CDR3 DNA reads TGTGCCTGGAGTGGACAGTATAGCAATCAGCCCCAGCATTTT. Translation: CAWSGQYSNQPQHF.